This TCR beta chain came from a study of shared clonotypes between healthy human individuals. Overall study: Plates per donor: three CD4 naive, three CD4 memory, two CD8 naive, one CD8 memory. Study-wide results and limits: The sole specimen, blood, was sampled, and tissue repertoires likely differ.

In the naive CD8 group, cells lacked CD45RO and were positively selected for CCR7, so terminally differentiated effector memory CD45RA+ cells were left out. As for this clone: Its antigen is unknown.

Methods used by the authors: Junction-only immunoSEQ sequences carried no quality scores, so filtering differed. Clones were read by immunoSEQ multiplex PCR, and TCRdb kept only the in-frame ones, dropping some. From that table come the V and J calls and clone size; the DNA was used to work out D and trimming. Of about 2 million clones detected, just under 95% appear once; the ten largest clones hold roughly 1%. This TCR derives from a man aged 18 to 29 in good health. Sequencing was carried out using naive CD8+ T cells sorted from blood.

The CDR3, as DNA: TGTGCCAGCAGTGCCGGGACTAGCGAAACAGATACGCAGTATTTT. It encodes CASSAGTSETDTQYF. The chain uses TRBV2 and TRBJ2-3; 10 bases are shared with TRBD2. Per germline, CDR1 SNHLY and CDR2 FYNNEI. This CDR3 spans 15 amino acids. Germline trimming cut 4 bases from V and 3 bases from J; bases unmatched to any gene: 4.